This T cell receptor (beta chain) was documented in a study of blood T cell repertoires in COVID-19. The assay was immunoSEQ multiplex PCR, and TCRdb's table has in-frame clones only and misses some. The sample includes fewer than 85,000 clones, approximately 79% of them seen just once. CDR1 KGHSH and CDR2 LQKENI come from the germline V gene. This CDR3 comprises 18 residues. Unmatched junction bases numbered 13, after V lost 3 bases and J lost 2 bases. This chain joins TRBV18 and TRBJ1-3; 7 positions agree with TRBD1. Sequencing was done on a sample of peripheral blood. The TCR originated in a man in his fifties or sixties with active or convalescent COVID-19. The CDR3 loop is CASSPPILTGRAGNTIYF. DNA of the CDR3: TGTGCCAGCTCACCTCCAATTTTGACAGGGCGGGCTGGAAACACCATATATTTT.